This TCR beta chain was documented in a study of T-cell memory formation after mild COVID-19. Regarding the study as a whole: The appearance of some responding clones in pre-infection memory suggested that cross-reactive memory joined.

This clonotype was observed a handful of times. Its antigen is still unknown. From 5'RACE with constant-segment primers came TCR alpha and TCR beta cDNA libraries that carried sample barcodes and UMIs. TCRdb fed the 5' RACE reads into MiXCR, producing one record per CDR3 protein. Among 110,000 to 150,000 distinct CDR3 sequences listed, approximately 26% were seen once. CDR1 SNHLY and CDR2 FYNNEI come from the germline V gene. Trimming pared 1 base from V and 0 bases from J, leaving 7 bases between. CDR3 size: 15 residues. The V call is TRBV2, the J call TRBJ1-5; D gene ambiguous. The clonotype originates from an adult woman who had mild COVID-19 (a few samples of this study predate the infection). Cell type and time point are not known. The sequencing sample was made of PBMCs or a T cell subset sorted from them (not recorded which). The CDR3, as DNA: TGTGCCAGCAGTGAAGGAGAAAATAGCAATCAGCCCCAGCATTTT. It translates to CASSEGENSNQPQHF.